Below, one T cell receptor beta chain is given with its context. Its antigen is currently unknown. There are 12 residues in the CDR3. Trimming left V 5 bases short and J 2 bases short, with 7 bases between. Germline CDR1 reads LGHNT; CDR2 reads FRNRAP. Documented treatment: oral pan-JAK inhibitor, 5-10 mg twice daily. This sample was included in a study of CD8+ T cells in alopecia areata. Study details: Each day, treated patients took oral tofacitinib twice, at 5 to 10 mg per dose. Study outcomes and limitations: Persistence during tofacitinib was seen for many expanded lesional clones in scalp and blood.

It was cDNA, reverse transcribed from extracted RNA, that served as the sequencing template. Profiling relied on immunoSEQ multiplex PCR, and the TCRdb table lists in-frame clones only, not all of them. The table shows roughly 190,000 clones, with approximately 57% occurring only once. The genes are TRBV12-5 and TRBJ2-7; no definite D call. The clonotype was recovered from a human donor with alopecia areata. The sample here was CD4+ T cells sorted from blood, taken at week 24, from a patient treated with tofacitinib. In DNA, the CDR3 is TGTGCTAGTGGTCCCTTAGCCTACGAGCAGTACTTC. This translates into CASGPLAYEQYF.